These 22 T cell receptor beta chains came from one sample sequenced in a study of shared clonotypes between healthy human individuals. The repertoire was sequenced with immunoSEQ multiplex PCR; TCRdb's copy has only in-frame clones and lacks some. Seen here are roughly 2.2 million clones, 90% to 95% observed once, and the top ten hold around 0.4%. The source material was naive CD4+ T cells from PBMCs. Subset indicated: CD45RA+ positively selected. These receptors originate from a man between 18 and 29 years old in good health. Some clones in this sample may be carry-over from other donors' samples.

The CDR3 reads CARRTGMSGDTQYF. DNA for the CDR3: TGTGCCAGACGGACAGGGATGAGTGGTGATACGCAGTATTTT. The rearrangement links TRBV19 to TRBJ2-3; 8 bases fit TRBD1. Per the germline V gene, CDR1 is LNHDA and CDR2 is SQIVND (reference sequence). This CDR3 spans 14 amino acids. Trimming removed 9 bases from V and 6 bases from J; junction bases left unmatched: 11.

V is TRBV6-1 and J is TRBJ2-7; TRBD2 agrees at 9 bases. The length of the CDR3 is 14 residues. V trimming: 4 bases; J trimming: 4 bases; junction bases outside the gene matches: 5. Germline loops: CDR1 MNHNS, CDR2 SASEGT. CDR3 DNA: TGTGCCAGCAGTGGGGCGGGAGGGGGATACGAGCAGTACTTC. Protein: CASSGAGGGYEQYF.

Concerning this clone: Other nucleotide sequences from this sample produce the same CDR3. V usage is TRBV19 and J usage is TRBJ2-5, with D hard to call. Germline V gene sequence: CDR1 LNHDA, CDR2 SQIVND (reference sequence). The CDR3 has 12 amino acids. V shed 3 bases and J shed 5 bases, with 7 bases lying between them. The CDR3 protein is CASSMVGETQYF. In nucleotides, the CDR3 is TGTGCCAGTAGTATGGTAGGGGAGACCCAGTACTTC.

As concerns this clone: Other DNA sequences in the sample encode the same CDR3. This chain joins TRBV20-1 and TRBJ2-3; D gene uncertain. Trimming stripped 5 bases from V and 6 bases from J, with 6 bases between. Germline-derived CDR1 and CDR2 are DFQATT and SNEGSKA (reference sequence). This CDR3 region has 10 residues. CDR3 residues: CSARRDTQYF. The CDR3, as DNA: TGCAGTGCTCGTAGGGATACGCAGTATTTT.

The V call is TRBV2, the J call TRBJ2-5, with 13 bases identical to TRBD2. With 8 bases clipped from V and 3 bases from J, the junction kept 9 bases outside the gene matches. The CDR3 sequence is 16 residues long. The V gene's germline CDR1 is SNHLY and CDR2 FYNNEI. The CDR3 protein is CASSSAGLAGEETQYF. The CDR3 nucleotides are TGTGCCAGCTCATCGGCCGGACTAGCGGGAGAAGAGACCCAGTACTTC.

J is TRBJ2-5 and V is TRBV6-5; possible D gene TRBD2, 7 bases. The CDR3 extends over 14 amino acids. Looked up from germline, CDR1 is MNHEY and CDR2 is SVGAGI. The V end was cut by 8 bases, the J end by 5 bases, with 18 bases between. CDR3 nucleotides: TGTGCCAGCGGAAGAGGGGGGGTTGGTGAGACCCAGTACTTC. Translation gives CASGRGGVGETQYF.

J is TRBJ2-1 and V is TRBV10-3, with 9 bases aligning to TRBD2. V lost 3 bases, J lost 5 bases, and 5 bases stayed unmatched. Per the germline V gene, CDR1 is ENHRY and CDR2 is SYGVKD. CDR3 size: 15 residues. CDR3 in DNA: TGTGCCATCAGTGATTGGGAGCGGGAGGACAATGAGCAGTTCTTC. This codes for CAISDWEREDNEQFF.

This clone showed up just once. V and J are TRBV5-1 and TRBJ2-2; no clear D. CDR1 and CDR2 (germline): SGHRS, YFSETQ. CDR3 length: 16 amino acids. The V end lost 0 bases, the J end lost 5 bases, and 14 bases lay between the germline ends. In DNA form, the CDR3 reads TGCGCCAGCAGCTTGGCGGGTCCTGGGATGACCGGGGAGCTGTTTTTT. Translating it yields CASSLAGPGMTGELFF.

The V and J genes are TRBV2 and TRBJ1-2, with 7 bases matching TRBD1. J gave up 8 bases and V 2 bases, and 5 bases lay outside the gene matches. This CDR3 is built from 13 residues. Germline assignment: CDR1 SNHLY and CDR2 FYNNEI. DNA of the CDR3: TGTGCCAGCAGTGAACTTAGACAGGGCGGCTACACCTTC. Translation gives CASSELRQGGYTF. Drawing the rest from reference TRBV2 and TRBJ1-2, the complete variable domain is EPEVTQTPSHQVTQMGQEVILRCVPISNHLYFYWYRQILGQKVEFLVSFYNNEISEKSEIFDDQFSVERPDGSNFTLKIRSTKLEDSAMYFCASSELRQGGYTFGSGTRLTVV.

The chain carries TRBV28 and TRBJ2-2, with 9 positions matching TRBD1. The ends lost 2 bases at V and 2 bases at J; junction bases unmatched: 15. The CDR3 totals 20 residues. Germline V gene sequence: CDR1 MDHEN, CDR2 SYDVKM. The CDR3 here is CASSLIGGVWTGENTGELFF. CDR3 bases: TGTGCCAGCAGTTTAATCGGTGGGGTTTGGACAGGGGAAAACACCGGGGAGCTGTTTTTT.

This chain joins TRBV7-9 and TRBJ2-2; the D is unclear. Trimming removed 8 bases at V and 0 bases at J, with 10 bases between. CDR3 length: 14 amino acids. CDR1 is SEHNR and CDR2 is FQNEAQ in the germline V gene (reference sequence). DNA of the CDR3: TGTGCCAGCCAGGACGGACCGAACACCGGGGAGCTGTTTTTT. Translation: CASQDGPNTGELFF.

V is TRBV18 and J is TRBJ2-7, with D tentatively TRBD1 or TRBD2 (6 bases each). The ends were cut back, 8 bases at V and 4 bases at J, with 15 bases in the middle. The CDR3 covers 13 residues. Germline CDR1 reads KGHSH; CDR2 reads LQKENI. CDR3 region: CASAPPGAYEQYF. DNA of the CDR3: TGTGCCAGCGCCCCGCCGGGGGCTTACGAGCAGTACTTC.

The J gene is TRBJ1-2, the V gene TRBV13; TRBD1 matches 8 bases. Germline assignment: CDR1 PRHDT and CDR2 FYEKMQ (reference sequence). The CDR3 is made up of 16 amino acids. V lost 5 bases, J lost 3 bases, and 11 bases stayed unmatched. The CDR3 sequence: CASSPTRTGHDYGYTF. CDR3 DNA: TGTGCCAGCAGCCCGACCAGGACAGGGCACGACTATGGCTACACCTTC.

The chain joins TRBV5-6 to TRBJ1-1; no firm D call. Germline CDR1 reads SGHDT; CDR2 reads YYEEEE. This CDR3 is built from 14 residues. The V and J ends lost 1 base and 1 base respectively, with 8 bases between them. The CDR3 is CASSLLQTNTEAFF. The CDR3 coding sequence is TGTGCCAGCAGCTTGCTACAGACGAACACTGAAGCTTTCTTT.

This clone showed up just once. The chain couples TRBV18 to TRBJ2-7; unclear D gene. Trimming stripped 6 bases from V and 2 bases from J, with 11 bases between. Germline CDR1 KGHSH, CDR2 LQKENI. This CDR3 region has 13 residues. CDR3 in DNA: TGTGCCAGCTCCCAGGCAGAACCCTACGAGCAGTACTTC. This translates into CASSQAEPYEQYF. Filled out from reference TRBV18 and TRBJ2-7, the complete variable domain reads NAGVMQNPRHLVRRRGQEARLRCSPMKGHSHVYWYRQLPEEGLKFMVYLQKENIIDESGMPKERFSAEFPKEGPSILRIQQVVRGDSAAYFCASSQAEPYEQYFGPGTRLTVT.

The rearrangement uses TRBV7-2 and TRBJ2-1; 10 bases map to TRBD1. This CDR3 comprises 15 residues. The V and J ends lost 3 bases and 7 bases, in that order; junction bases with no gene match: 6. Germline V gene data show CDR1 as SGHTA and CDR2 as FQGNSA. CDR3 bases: TGTGCCAGCAGCTTCCTGGACAGGGGGAATAATGAGCAGTTCTTC. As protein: CASSFLDRGNNEQFF. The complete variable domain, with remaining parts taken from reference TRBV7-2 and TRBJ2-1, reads GAGVSQSPSNKVTEKGKDVELRCDPISGHTALYWYRQSLGQGLEFLIYFQGNSAPDKSGLPSDRFSAERTGGSVSTLTIQRTQQEDSAVYLCASSFLDRGNNEQFFGPGTRLTVL.

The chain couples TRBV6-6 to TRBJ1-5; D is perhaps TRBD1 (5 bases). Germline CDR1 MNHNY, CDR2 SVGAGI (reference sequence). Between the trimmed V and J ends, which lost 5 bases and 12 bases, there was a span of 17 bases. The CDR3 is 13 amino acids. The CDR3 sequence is CASSPGTQINQHF. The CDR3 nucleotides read TGTGCCAGCAGTCCCGGGACCCAGATAAACCAGCATTTT.

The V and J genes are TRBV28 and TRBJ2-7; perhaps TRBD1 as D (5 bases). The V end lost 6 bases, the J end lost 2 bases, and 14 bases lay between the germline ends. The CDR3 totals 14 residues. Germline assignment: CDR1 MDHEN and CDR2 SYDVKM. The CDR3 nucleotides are TGTGCCAGCAGCAACAGGCGTAGGACCTACGAGCAGTACTTC. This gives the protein CASSNRRRTYEQYF.

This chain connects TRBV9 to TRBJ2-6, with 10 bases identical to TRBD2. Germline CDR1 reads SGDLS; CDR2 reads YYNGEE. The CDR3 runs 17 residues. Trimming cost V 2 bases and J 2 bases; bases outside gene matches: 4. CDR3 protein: CASSVSSGSTGANVLTF. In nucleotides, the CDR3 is TGTGCCAGCAGCGTCTCTAGCGGGAGTACTGGGGCCAACGTCCTGACTTTC.

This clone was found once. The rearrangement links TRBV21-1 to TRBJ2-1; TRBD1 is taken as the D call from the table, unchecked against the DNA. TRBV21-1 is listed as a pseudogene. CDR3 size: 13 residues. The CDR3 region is CANLAQGRYEQFF. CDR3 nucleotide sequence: TGTGCCAACTTAGCACAGGGGAGGTATGAGCAGTTCTTC.

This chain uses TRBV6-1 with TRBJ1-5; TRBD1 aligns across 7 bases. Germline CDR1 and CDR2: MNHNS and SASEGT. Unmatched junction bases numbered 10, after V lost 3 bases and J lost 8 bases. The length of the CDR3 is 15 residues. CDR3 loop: CASSDLTGAGKPQHF. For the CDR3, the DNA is TGTGCCAGCAGTGACCTAACAGGGGCCGGAAAGCCCCAGCATTTT.

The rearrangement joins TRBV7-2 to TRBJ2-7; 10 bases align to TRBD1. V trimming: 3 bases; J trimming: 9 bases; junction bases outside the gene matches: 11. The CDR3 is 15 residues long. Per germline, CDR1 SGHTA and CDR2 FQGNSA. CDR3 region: CASSFAGTGAEGQYF. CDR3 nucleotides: TGTGCCAGCAGCTTCGCTGGGACAGGGGCGGAGGGGCAGTACTTC.